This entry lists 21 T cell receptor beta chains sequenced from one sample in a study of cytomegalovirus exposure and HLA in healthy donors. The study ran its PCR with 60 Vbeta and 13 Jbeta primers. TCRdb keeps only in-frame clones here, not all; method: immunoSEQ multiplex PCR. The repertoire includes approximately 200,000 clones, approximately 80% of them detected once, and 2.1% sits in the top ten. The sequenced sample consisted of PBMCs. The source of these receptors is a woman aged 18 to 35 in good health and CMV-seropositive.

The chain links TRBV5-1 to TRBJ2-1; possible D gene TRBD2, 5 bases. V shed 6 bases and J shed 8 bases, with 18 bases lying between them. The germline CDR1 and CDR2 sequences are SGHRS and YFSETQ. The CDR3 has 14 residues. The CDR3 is CASTEGESVDEQFF. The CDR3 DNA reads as TGCGCCAGCACAGAGGGAGAATCTGTCGATGAGCAGTTCTTC.

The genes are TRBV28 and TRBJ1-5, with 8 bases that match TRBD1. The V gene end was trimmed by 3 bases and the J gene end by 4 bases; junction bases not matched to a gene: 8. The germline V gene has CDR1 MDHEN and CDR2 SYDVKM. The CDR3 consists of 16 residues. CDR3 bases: TGTGCCAGCAGTTTTCTGGAACAGGGGGAAAATCAGCCCCAGCATTTT. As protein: CASSFLEQGENQPQHF.

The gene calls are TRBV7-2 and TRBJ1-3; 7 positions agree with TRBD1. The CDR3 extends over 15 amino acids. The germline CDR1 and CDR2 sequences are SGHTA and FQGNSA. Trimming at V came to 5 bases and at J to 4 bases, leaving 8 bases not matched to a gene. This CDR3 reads CASSTYRGAGNTIYF. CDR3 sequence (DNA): TGTGCCAGCAGCACCTACAGGGGAGCAGGAAACACCATATATTTT.

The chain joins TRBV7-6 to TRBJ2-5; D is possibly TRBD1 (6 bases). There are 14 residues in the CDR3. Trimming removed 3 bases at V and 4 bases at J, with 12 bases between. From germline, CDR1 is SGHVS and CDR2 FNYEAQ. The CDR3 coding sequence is TGTGCCAGCAGCTTGCCAGGGGTTGGAGAGACCCAGTACTTC. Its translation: CASSLPGVGETQYF. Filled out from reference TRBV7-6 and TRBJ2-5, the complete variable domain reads GAGVSQSPRYKVTKRGQDVALRCDPISGHVSLYWYRQALGQGPEFLTYFNYEAQQDKSGLPNDRFSAERPEGSISTLTIQRTEQRDSAMYRCASSLPGVGETQYFGPGTRLLVL.

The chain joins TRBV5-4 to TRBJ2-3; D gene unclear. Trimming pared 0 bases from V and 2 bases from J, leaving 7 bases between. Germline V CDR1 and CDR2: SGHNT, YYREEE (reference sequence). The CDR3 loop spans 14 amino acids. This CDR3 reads CASSLELATDTQYF. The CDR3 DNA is TGTGCCAGCAGCTTGGAATTGGCCACAGATACGCAGTATTTT.

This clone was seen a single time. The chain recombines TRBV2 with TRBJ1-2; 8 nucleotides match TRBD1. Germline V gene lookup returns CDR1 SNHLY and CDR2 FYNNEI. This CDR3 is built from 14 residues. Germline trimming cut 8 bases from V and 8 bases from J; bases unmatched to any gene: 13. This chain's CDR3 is CASGGWTGRYGYTF. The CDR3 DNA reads TGTGCCAGCGGGGGGTGGACAGGGAGGTACGGCTACACCTTC.

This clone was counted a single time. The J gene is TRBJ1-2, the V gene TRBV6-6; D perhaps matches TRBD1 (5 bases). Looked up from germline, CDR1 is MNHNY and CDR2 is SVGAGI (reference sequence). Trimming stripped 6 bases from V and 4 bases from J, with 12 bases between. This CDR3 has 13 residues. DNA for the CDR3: TGTGCCAGCAGGGACACCCTAGGCTATGGCTACACCTTC. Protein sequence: CASRDTLGYGYTF.

CDR3 DNA: TGTGCCAGCAGGGCGGCGGGACTTACCTACGAGCAGTACTTC. Protein sequence: CASRAAGLTYEQYF. The chain couples TRBV7-2 to TRBJ2-7, with D possibly TRBD2 on 6 matching bases. Trimming took off 6 bases at V and 2 bases at J, with 14 bases between the two ends. This CDR3 has 14 residues. CDR1 is SGHTA and CDR2 is FQGNSA in the germline V gene.

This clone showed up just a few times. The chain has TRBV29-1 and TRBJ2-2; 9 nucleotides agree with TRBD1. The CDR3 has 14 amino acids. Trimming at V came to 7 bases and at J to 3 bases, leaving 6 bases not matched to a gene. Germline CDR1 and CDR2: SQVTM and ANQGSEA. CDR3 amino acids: CSARTGVDTGELFF. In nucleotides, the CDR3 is TGCAGCGCTCGGACAGGGGTGGACACCGGGGAGCTGTTTTTT.

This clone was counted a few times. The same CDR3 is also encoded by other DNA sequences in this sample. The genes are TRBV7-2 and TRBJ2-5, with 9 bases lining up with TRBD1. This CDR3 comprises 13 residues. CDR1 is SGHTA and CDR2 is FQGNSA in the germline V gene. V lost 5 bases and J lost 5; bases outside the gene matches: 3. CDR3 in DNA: TGTGCCAGCAGCCCAGACAGGGGGGAGACCCAGTACTTC. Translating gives CASSPDRGETQYF.

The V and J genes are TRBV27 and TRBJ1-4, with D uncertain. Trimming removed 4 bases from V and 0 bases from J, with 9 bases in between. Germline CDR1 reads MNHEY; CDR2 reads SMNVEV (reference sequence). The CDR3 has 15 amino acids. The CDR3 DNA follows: TGTGCCAGCAGTTCCTTGTTATCAACTAATGAAAAACTGTTTTTT. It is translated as CASSSLLSTNEKLFF.

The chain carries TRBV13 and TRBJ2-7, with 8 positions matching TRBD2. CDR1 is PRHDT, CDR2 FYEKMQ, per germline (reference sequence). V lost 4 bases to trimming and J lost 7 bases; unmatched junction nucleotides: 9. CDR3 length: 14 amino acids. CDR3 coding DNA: TGTGCCAGCAGCTCCTACCGGGGGGGAGAGGAGCAGTACTTC. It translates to CASSSYRGGEEQYF.

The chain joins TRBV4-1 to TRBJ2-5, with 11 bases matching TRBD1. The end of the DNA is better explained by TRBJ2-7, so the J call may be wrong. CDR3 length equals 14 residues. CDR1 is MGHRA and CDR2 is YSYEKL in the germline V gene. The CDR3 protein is CASSQDRGRYEQYF. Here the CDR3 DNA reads TGCGCCAGCAGCCAGGACAGGGGGCGGTACGAGCAGTACTTC.

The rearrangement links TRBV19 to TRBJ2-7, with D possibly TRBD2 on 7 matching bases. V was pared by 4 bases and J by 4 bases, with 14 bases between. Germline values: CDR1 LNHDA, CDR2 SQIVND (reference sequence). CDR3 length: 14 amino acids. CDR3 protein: CASSTQGRGYEQYF. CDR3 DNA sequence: TGTGCCAGTAGTACTCAGGGGAGGGGATACGAGCAGTACTTC.

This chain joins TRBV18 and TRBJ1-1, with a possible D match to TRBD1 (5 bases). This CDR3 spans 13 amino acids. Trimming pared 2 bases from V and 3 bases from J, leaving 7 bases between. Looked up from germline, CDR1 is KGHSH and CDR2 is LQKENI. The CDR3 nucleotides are TGTGCCAGCTCACCAAAAGGGGACACTGAAGCTTTCTTT. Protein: CASSPKGDTEAFF.

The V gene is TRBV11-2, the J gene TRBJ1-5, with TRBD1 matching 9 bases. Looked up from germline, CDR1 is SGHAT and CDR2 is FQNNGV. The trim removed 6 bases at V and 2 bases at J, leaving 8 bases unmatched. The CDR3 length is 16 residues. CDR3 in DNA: TGTGCCAGCAGTCAAATGGGACAGGGAGGCAATCAGCCCCAGCATTTT. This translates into CASSQMGQGGNQPQHF.

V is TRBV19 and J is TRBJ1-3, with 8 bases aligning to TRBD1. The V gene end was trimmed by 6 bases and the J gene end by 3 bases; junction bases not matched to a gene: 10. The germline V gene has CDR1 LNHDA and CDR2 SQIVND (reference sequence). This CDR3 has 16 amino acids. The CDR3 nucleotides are TGTGCCAGTAGAGCTGGACAGGGTAGTTTTGGAAACACCATATATTTT. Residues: CASRAGQGSFGNTIYF.

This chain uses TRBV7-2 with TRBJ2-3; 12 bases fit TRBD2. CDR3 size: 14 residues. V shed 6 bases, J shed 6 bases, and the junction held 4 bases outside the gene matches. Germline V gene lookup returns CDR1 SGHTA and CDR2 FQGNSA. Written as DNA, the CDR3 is TGTGCCAGCAGTCTAGCGGGGGGGCTGGATACGCAGTATTTT. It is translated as CASSLAGGLDTQYF.

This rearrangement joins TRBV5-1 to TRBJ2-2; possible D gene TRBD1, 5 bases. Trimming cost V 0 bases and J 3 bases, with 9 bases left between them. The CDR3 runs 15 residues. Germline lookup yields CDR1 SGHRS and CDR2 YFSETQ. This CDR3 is CASSLADSYTGELFF. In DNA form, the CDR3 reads TGCGCCAGCAGCTTGGCCGACAGCTACACCGGGGAGCTGTTTTTT.

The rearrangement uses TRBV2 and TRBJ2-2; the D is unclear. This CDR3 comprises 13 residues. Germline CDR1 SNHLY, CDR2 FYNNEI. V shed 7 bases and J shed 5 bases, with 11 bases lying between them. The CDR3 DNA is TGTGCCAGCATCTCCATAGAAACCGGGGAGCTGTTTTTT. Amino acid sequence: CASISIETGELFF.

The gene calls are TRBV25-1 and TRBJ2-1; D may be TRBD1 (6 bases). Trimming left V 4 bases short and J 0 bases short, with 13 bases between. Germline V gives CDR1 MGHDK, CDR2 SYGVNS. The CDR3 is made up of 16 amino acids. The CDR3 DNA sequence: TGTGCCAGCAGTGGGGGGCTAGGGAGCTCCTACAATGAGCAGTTCTTC. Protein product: CASSGGLGSSYNEQFF.